The 18 T cell receptor beta chains below come from one sample, sequenced in a study of blood T cell repertoires in COVID-19. Sequenced by immunoSEQ multiplex PCR; TCRdb stores in-frame clones only, minus some. The data hold a few hundred thousand clones, with roughly 85% observed a single time. The sample comprised peripheral blood. The source of these receptors is a woman between 70 and 85 years old with COVID-19, enrolled during active disease.

This sequence joins TRBV6-5 and TRBJ1-1; 7 bases are a match to TRBD1. The CDR3 length is 14 residues. Germline lookup yields CDR1 MNHEY and CDR2 SVGAGI. V was pared by 6 bases and J by 1 base, with 5 bases of the junction left unmatched. The CDR3 DNA follows: TGTGCCAGCAGCGACCGACAGGGGAACACTGAAGCTTTCTTT. The encoded protein is CASSDRQGNTEAFF.

The V call is TRBV6-5, the J call TRBJ2-7; D is perhaps TRBD1 (6 bases). Germline assignment: CDR1 MNHEY and CDR2 SVGAGI. The CDR3 runs to 13 residues. Trimming shortened V by 6 bases and J by 3 bases, and 12 bases separated the two germline ends. CDR3 residues: CASSPTGRYEQYF. CDR3 nucleotides: TGTGCCAGCAGCCCGACAGGTCGCTACGAGCAGTACTTC.

The CDR3 spells CASSFRGDRYTF. The CDR3 DNA follows: TGTGCCAGCAGCTTCAGGGGGGATCGCTACACCTTC. The chain combines TRBV7-3 with TRBJ1-2, with TRBD1 matching over 7 bases. V lost 3 bases and J lost 9; bases outside the gene matches: 4. The CDR3 spans 12 residues. Germline V lookup: CDR1 SGHTA, CDR2 FQGTGA.

This chain connects TRBV11-3 to TRBJ1-1; 8 nucleotides agree with TRBD1. V shed 5 bases and J 11 bases; nucleotides not matched to a gene: 16. This CDR3 comprises 15 residues. Germline V CDR1 and CDR2: SGHNT, YENEEA. In DNA form, the CDR3 reads TGTGCCAGCAGCCTCGAACCGCAGGGGGCTGCCTTGGCTTTCTTT. Translating it yields CASSLEPQGAALAFF.

The CDR3 region has the DNA TGTGCCAGCAGCACTAAGACAGGGGAGACTGAAAAACTGTTTTTT. It is translated as CASSTKTGETEKLFF. The gene calls are TRBV9 and TRBJ1-4; 8 bases fit TRBD1. Per germline, CDR1 SGDLS and CDR2 YYNGEE. With 4 bases clipped from V and 7 bases from J, the junction kept 9 bases outside the gene matches. This CDR3 contains 15 residues.

The genes are TRBV4-3 and TRBJ2-1, with 9 positions matching TRBD1. V shed 1 base and J 1 base; nucleotides not matched to a gene: 5. The germline CDR1 and CDR2 sequences are LGHNA and YSLEER. This CDR3 comprises 17 residues. CDR3 in DNA: TGCGCCAGCAGCCAAGCGTGGGGACAGGGTTCCTACAATGAGCAGTTCTTC. Translated, it gives CASSQAWGQGSYNEQFF.

This clone came up a few times. V usage is TRBV7-3 and J usage is TRBJ1-1, with D uncertain. V lost 4 bases and J 0 bases, leaving 6 bases between the germline ends. The CDR3 runs 13 residues. The V gene's germline CDR1 is SGHTA and CDR2 FQGTGA. In DNA, the CDR3 is TGTGCCAGCAGCTCCAATCTGAACACTGAAGCTTTCTTT. As protein: CASSSNLNTEAFF.

V and J are TRBV5-4 and TRBJ1-1; the match to TRBD1 covers 10 bases. J gave up 4 bases and V 3 bases, and 9 bases lay outside the gene matches. Germline CDR1 is SGHNT and CDR2 is YYREEE (reference sequence). The CDR3 covers 16 residues. The CDR3 region is CASSSNYRTGGTEAFF. DNA for the CDR3: TGTGCCAGCAGCTCCAATTACAGGACAGGGGGCACTGAAGCTTTCTTT.

The rearrangement uses TRBV4-1 and TRBJ1-2; D is unclear. The CDR3 contains 16 residues. V was clipped by 1 base and J by 0 bases, with 12 bases between them. Germline-derived CDR1 and CDR2 are MGHRA and YSYEKL. The CDR3 spells CASSQGHSRSNYGYTF. Here the CDR3 DNA reads TGCGCCAGCAGCCAAGGCCACAGCCGATCTAACTATGGCTACACCTTC.

This clone appeared a few times. The CDR3 nucleotides read TGTGCCAGTACCCTACTTTCGACAGGGCCCAATGAGCAGTTCTTC. It is translated as CASTLLSTGPNEQFF. The rearrangement uses TRBV19 and TRBJ2-1, with 7 bases identical to TRBD1. The germline V gene encodes CDR1 LNHDA and CDR2 SQIVND (reference sequence). This CDR3 region has 15 residues. Trimming removed 7 bases from V and 6 bases from J; junction bases left unmatched: 12.

The chain uses TRBV4-2 and TRBJ2-2; 10 positions match TRBD2. Trimming removed 0 bases from V and 5 bases from J; junction bases left unmatched: 0. The CDR3 is made up of 15 amino acids. Germline V gene sequence: CDR1 LGHNA, CDR2 YNFKEQ. The CDR3 is CASSQDSGGTGELFF. The DNA of the CDR3 is TGTGCCAGCAGCCAAGATAGCGGGGGGACCGGGGAGCTGTTTTTT.

The genes are TRBV5-1 and TRBJ2-2; possible D gene TRBD1, 6 bases. CDR1 and CDR2 (germline): SGHRS, YFSETQ. This CDR3 is built from 14 residues. Trimming shortened V by 1 base and J by 5 bases, and 9 bases separated the two germline ends. For the CDR3, the DNA is TGCGCCAGCAGCTTGATGGGACAAACCGGGGAGCTGTTTTTT. Encoded protein: CASSLMGQTGELFF.

The CDR3 sequence is CASSPPTGNGNQPQHF. The DNA of the CDR3 is TGTGCCAGCAGTCCCCCGACAGGGAACGGCAATCAGCCCCAGCATTTT. The chain links TRBV6-6 to TRBJ1-5; 7 bases match TRBD1. This CDR3 is built from 16 residues. Germline values: CDR1 MNHNY, CDR2 SVGAGI (reference sequence). V lost 5 bases, J lost 2 bases, and 9 bases stayed unmatched.

The gene calls are TRBV6-6 and TRBJ2-5; tentative D call: TRBD2 (5 bases). V lost 8 bases and J 4 bases, leaving 11 bases between the germline ends. From germline, CDR1 is MNHNY and CDR2 SVGAGI (reference sequence). The CDR3 is made up of 12 amino acids. CDR3 in DNA: TGTGCCAGCGACTCACTAGGAGAGACCCAGTACTTC. Its protein product is CASDSLGETQYF.

The chain recombines TRBV7-3 with TRBJ2-1, with TRBD2 matching over 14 bases. V lost 5 bases, J lost 6 bases, and 12 bases stayed unmatched. This CDR3 spans 18 amino acids. Germline V lookup: CDR1 SGHTA, CDR2 FQGTGA. Here the CDR3 DNA reads TGTGCCAGCAGCCCCCCAGGACTAGCGGGGGGCCCTCCCAATGAGCAGTTCTTC. Translating gives CASSPPGLAGGPPNEQFF.

The rearrangement links TRBV10-3 to TRBJ2-5; TRBD2 matches at 11 bases. V lost 0 bases to trimming and J lost 5 bases; unmatched junction nucleotides: 14. CDR1 is ENHRY and CDR2 is SYGVKD in the germline V gene. The CDR3 runs to 19 residues. DNA of the CDR3: TGTGCCATCAGTGAGTCGGCGCTAGCGGGGGGCTACAAAGGGGAGACCCAGTACTTC. Translating gives CAISESALAGGYKGETQYF.

The rearrangement uses TRBV6-2 or TRBV6-3 and TRBJ2-2; weak D call: TRBD1 (6 bases). CDR1 is MNHEY and CDR2 is SVGEGT in the germline V gene. V was clipped by 2 bases and J by 5 bases, with 15 bases between them. This CDR3 spans 16 amino acids. The CDR3 DNA is TGTGCCAGCAGTTACATGTCAGGGGCTATAACCGGGGAGCTGTTTTTT. Translation: CASSYMSGAITGELFF.

The gene calls are TRBV19 and TRBJ2-3; 9 nucleotides align to TRBD1. The V segment lost 4 bases and the J segment 1 base; nucleotides outside the gene matches: 9. The CDR3 has 17 amino acids. The germline gives CDR1 LNHDA, CDR2 SQIVND (reference sequence). CDR3 sequence reads: CASSRDREGAGTDTQYF. Written as DNA, the CDR3 is TGTGCCAGTAGTAGGGACAGGGAAGGTGCGGGCACAGATACGCAGTATTTT.